The rows below give T cell receptor beta chains drawn from one sample of a study of T cells in Graves' hyperthyroidism and ophthalmopathy. TCRdb used MiXCR to reprocess the multiplex PCR reads, holding one entry per CDR3 protein. Among some 800,000 distinct CDR3 sequences, roughly 37% were seen once, and the ten largest hold 8.9%. Material: blood. These receptors originate from a man younger than 35 with Graves' hyperthyroidism. CDR3s include the opening cysteine and the closing phenylalanine or tryptophan.

v_gene,j_gene,CDR3aa
TRBV12-3/TRBV12-4,TRBJ2-6,CASSSDGLSGANVLTF
TRBV15,TRBJ2-7,CATSSHYEQYF
TRBV5-1,TRBJ1-1,CASSYSGGRTEAFF
TRBV20-1,TRBJ1-1,CSARDPEGMDTEAFF
TRBV4-3,TRBJ2-5,CASSRLAGLQETQYF
TRBV7-9,TRBJ1-6,CASSFGSGEEGSPLHF
TRBV20-1,TRBJ1-1,CSAREDLNTEAFF
TRBV7-6,TRBJ2-5,CASSQDGLARETQYF
TRBV7-8,TRBJ1-1,CASSLAFGGRDGYTEAFF
TRBV10-1,TRBJ2-7,CATSPDTSEQYF
TRBV19,TRBJ1-6,CASSIVRYGAWDSPLHF
TRBV29-1,TRBJ2-2,CSVYWTTSTGELFF
TRBV9,TRBJ2-5,CASSASGTAEETQYF
TRBV29-1,TRBJ1-1,CSSQWNTEAFF
TRBV7-2,TRBJ1-6,CASSSRGYNSPLHF
TRBV7-8,TRBJ2-7,CASSPSRVWTSGSYEQYF
TRBV7-8,TRBJ1-1,CASSLERGGSYTEAFF
TRBV20-1,TRBJ2-2,CRARGGWGSGELFF
TRBV11-3,TRBJ1-1,CASRQTGVTEAFF
TRBV7-9,-,CASSLGGQGGQTQYF
TRBV10-3,TRBJ2-7,CAISESNGQVSYEQYF
TRBV10-1,TRBJ2-5,CASSESLPQETQYF
TRBV7-9,TRBJ1-4,CASSLGKGDEKLFF
TRBV7-2,TRBJ1-6,CASSFVGLSSSYNSPLHF
TRBV29-1,TRBJ1-2,CSVRTGWDYGYTF
TRBV20-1,TRBJ2-7,CSARATSEGYEQYF
TRBV10-3,TRBJ2-7,CASSPESRGEQYF
TRBV19,TRBJ1-5,CASSFLGRGRKDQPQHF
TRBV7-8,TRBJ2-2,CASSFRTGNNEQFF
TRBV19,TRBJ1-1,CASSILFLGQLNTEAFF
TRBV25-1,TRBJ1-1,CATSDRGGRTEAFF
TRBV10-2,TRBJ2-7,CASGRTPFDEQYF
TRBV4-1,TRBJ1-1,CASTGGSSTEAFF
TRBV24-1,TRBJ1-1,CATSRGPTGDTEAFF
TRBV12-3/TRBV12-4,TRBJ2-5,CASSPNVGGPQETQYF
TRBV10-3,TRBJ1-2,CAISEPIRGPIYGYTF
TRBV5-1,TRBJ1-2,CASSTDRKANYGYTF
TRBV29-1,TRBJ2-1,CSVPKYNEQFF
TRBV10-3,TRBJ1-4,CAPKDRVTTNEKLFF
TRBV24-1,TRBJ1-3,CATSETGGTADSGNTIYF
TRBV20-1,TRBJ1-2,CSAREGQGHGYGYTF
TRBV5-1,TRBJ2-7,CASSSSPTETYEQYF
TRBV7-2,TRBJ2-7,CASSAHGTPSYEQYF